The rows below give T cell receptor beta chains drawn from one sample of a study of blood T cell repertoires in COVID-19. The method was immunoSEQ multiplex PCR; TCRdb's version includes in-frame clones alone and lacks a portion of them. The sample lists 400,000 to 450,000 clones, roughly 90% occurring once. Sequenced material: peripheral blood. Receptor source: a woman between 40 and 55 years old with COVID-19, enrolled during active disease. The CDR3 runs from the conserved cysteine through the conserved F or W. A D gene is named only where the DNA matches it firmly. Clone size is shown for a subset of rows, as once, few, many or a class of expanded clone.

size	D	V	J	DNA	CDR3
NA	NA	TRBV27	TRBJ2-7	TGTGCCAGCAGCTTAGGAGTGAGGCTCTCCTACGAGCAGTACTTC	CASSLGVRLSYEQYF
NA	TRBD1	TRBV6-2/TRBV6-3	TRBJ2-3	TGTGCCAGCAGTTGGGGGACAGGGGATTCATATACGCAGTATTTT	CASSWGTGDSYTQYF
once	NA	TRBV2	TRBJ2-1	TGTGCCAGCAACCCGGGTAGCTCCTACAATGAGCAGTTCTTC	CASNPGSSYNEQFF
NA	NA	TRBV11-3	TRBJ2-1	TGTGCCAGCAGCAGCGGTGCCTCCAATGAGCAGTTCTTC	CASSSGASNEQFF
NA	NA	TRBV11-2	TRBJ1-4	TGTGCCAGCAGCTTATTACTCAGGGGTAATGAAAAACTGTTTTTT	CASSLLLRGNEKLFF
NA	TRBD1	TRBV10-3	TRBJ1-1	TGTGCCACTGCGGCTGGGACAGAACTTACTGAAGCTTTCTTT	CATAAGTELTEAFF
NA	TRBD1	TRBV7-9	TRBJ1-2	TGTGCCAGCAGCCCCGGTAGGACAGGGATAAACTATGGCTACACCTTC	CASSPGRTGINYGYTF
NA	TRBD1	TRBV27	TRBJ1-2	TGTGCCAGCAGTTTAGACAGGGGCTATGGCTACACCTTC	CASSLDRGYGYTF
once	NA	TRBV12-3/TRBV12-4	TRBJ2-1	TGTGCCAGCAGTACTAGTAGCAATGAGCAGTTCTTC	CASSTSSNEQFF
NA	NA	TRBV10-3	TRBJ1-2	TGTGCCATCAGTGAGTCGCAGGGGAACTATGGCTACACCTTC	CAISESQGNYGYTF
NA	NA	TRBV18	TRBJ1-2	TGTGCCAGCTCATTTTTGTCGGTGTCCACAGGGAGCGACTATGGCTACACCTTC	CASSFLSVSTGSDYGYTF
NA	NA	TRBV7-9	TRBJ2-6	TGTGCCAGCAGCCCCGAGGGGGTAGGGGCCAACGTCCTGACTTTC	CASSPEGVGANVLTF
NA	NA	TRBV7-2	TRBJ1-5	TGTGCCAGCAGCCAAGTTAGTTCGGATCAGCCCCAGCATTTT	CASSQVSSDQPQHF
NA	NA	TRBV7-2	TRBJ1-5	TGTGCCAGCAGCCCGGTTGGGGGGGGCAATCAGCCCCAGCATTTT	CASSPVGGGNQPQHF
once	NA	TRBV7-8	TRBJ1-2	TGTGCCAGCAGCTTAGCGAGGGATGGCTACACCTTC	CASSLARDGYTF